A selection of T cell receptor beta chains follows, all from one sample in a study of beta chain features in type 1 diabetes. Assay: immunoSEQ multiplex PCR; the TCRdb copy retains only in-frame clones and omits some. The table includes about 360,000 clones, 10% to 15% detected once. What was sequenced was naive CD4+ T cells from blood. These receptors were taken from a man between 18 and 35 years old in good health. CDR3s include the opening cysteine and the closing phenylalanine or tryptophan. A D gene is named only where the DNA matches it firmly. Clone size appears in some rows only: once, few, many, or a class for an expanded clone.

CDR3 protein | CDR3 DNA | clone size | D gene | J gene | V gene
CASSEALSYTEAFF | TGTGCCAGCAGTGAAGCTTTGTCATACACTGAAGCTTTCTTT | - | - | TRBJ1-1 | TRBV2
CASSHGTGEQGYTF | TGTGCCAGCAGCCACGGGACAGGGGAGCAAGGCTACACCTTC | - | TRBD1 | TRBJ1-2 | TRBV16
CASSVDSNTEAFF | TGTGCCAGCAGCGTAGACTCCAACACTGAAGCTTTCTTT | - | - | TRBJ1-1 | TRBV9
CAWSSSGYEQYF | TGTGCCTGGAGTTCCTCCGGCTACGAGCAGTACTTC | few | - | TRBJ2-7 | TRBV30
CASSLWGARGQAFF | TGTGCCAGCAGTTTATGGGGGGCGCGAGGTCAAGCTTTCTTT | - | - | TRBJ1-1 | TRBV28
CASSQRGGVADTQYF | TGTGCCAGCAGCCAGAGGGGGGGAGTTGCGGATACGCAGTATTTT | - | - | TRBJ2-3 | TRBV7-2
CASSSSRGRLGSSGANVLTF | TGCGCCAGCAGCTCCTCGAGAGGGAGGCTCGGTAGCTCTGGGGCCAACGTCCTGACTTTC | few | - | TRBJ2-6 | TRBV5-1
CASSPLTGVNTEAFF | TGCGCCAGCAGCCCCTTAACAGGGGTAAACACTGAAGCTTTCTTT | - | TRBD1 | TRBJ1-1 | TRBV4-1
CASSADRNTEAFF | TGTGCCAGCAGCGCGGACAGGAACACTGAAGCTTTCTTT | - | - | TRBJ1-1 | TRBV9
CASSRDRYGYTF | TGTGCCAGTAGCCGGGACAGATATGGCTACACCTTC | few | TRBD1 | TRBJ1-2 | TRBV19
CATTAGSPANEQFF | TGTGCCACTACCGCGGGGTCTCCTGCCAATGAGCAGTTCTTC | - | - | TRBJ2-1 | TRBV18
CASSLRETNEKLFF | TGTGCCAGCAGCCTGAGGGAGACTAATGAAAAACTGTTTTTT | few | - | TRBJ1-4 | TRBV9
CATSGRQGFETQYF | TGTGCCACCAGCGGCAGACAGGGGTTTGAGACCCAGTACTTC | - | TRBD1 | TRBJ2-5 | TRBV15
CASSSFGDRGTEAFF | TGTGCCAGCAGCTCGTTTGGGGACAGGGGCACTGAAGCTTTCTTT | - | TRBD1 | TRBJ1-1 | TRBV11-2
CASSPYLDTGNYGYTF | TGTGCCAGCAGTCCATACCTGGACACCGGAAACTATGGCTACACCTTC | - | - | TRBJ1-2 | TRBV28
CASSAGTGQYEQYF | TGTGCCAGCAGCGCCGGGACAGGGCAGTACGAGCAGTACTTC | few | TRBD1 | TRBJ2-7 | TRBV5-4
CASSKEQGYNEQFF | TGTGCCAGCAGTAAGGAACAGGGCTACAATGAGCAGTTCTTC | few | - | TRBJ2-1 | TRBV6-4
CASSQEKAFRGAGELFF | TGCGCCAGCAGCCAAGAAAAGGCCTTCAGGGGGGCCGGGGAGCTGTTTTTT | few | - | TRBJ2-2 | TRBV4-3
CASSENEKLFF | TGCGCCAGCAGTGAGAATGAAAAACTGTTTTTT | - | - | TRBJ1-4 | TRBV5-1
CASNIQGALETQYF | TGTGCCAGCAACATACAGGGGGCATTGGAGACCCAGTACTTC | - | TRBD1 | TRBJ2-5 | TRBV7-9
CAWSEGGIKNIQYF | TGTGCCTGGAGTGAAGGGGGCATCAAAAACATTCAGTACTTC | few | TRBD1 | TRBJ2-4 | TRBV30
CASGQALYGYTF | TGTGCCAGCGGACAGGCCTTGTATGGCTACACCTTC | - | TRBD1 | TRBJ1-2 | TRBV6-5